Detailed here is one T cell receptor (beta chain). Its antigen is undetermined. The CDR3 loop spans 16 amino acids. Trimming took 0 bases from V and 2 from J, leaving 12 bases between them. Germline CDR1 reads SGHDT; CDR2 reads YYEEEE. This entry belongs to a study of OX40 agonist ivuxolimab in advanced cancers. On the study more broadly: Under the entry rules, prior anti-PD-1, anti-PD-L1 or anti-CTLA-4 therapy was allowed, and about 40% had some. Study-wide results and limits: Expanded peripheral T cells had an undetermined antigen specificity.

Assay used: immunoSEQ multiplex PCR; TCRdb lists only in-frame clones, some missing. The sample consists of under 85,000 clones, approximately 90% of them appearing once. This clonotype was obtained from an adult with an advanced solid tumor such as melanoma, head and neck, liver or kidney cancer. The sample here was CD4+ or CD8+ T cells sorted from blood, taken in a trial of the OX40 agonist ivuxolimab. The chain recombines TRBV5-6 with TRBJ2-1; perhaps D is TRBD1 or TRBD2 (6 bases each). CDR3 protein: CASSLGGRGTYNEQFF. In DNA, the CDR3 is TGTGCCAGCAGCTTGGGGGGGCGGGGAACCTACAATGAGCAGTTCTTC.